Below are 14 T cell receptor beta chains sequenced from a single sample in a study of CD8 T cells in Susac syndrome. RNA, at about 0.45 to 1 ug, was reverse transcribed with random hexamers. MiXCR, run by TCRdb on the immunoSEQ multiplex PCR reads, gives a single entry per CDR3 protein. The data contain about 180,000 distinct CDR3 sequences, 90% to 96% of them singletons. Specimen: CD4+ T cells from PBMCs. Receptors were obtained from a human donor with multiple sclerosis.

The CDR3 here is CSARPDFGSPLHF. The CDR3, as DNA: TGCAGTGCTAGACCGGATTTCGGTTCACCCCTCCACTTT. The chain carries TRBV20-1 and TRBJ1-6; no firm D call. The germline gives CDR1 DFQATT, CDR2 SNEGSKA (reference sequence). The CDR3 is 13 amino acids. V lost 2 bases and J lost 9, with 11 bases in between.

The chain is built from TRBV5-1 and TRBJ2-7; possibly TRBD1 for D (5 bases). CDR1 is SGHRS, CDR2 YFSETQ, per germline. CDR3 length equals 13 residues. Trimming took 0 bases from V and 7 from J, leaving 11 bases between them. The CDR3 reads CASSLVEQGEQYF. For the CDR3, the DNA is TGCGCCAGCAGCTTGGTCGAGCAGGGTGAGCAGTACTTC.

The chain recombines TRBV20-1 with TRBJ1-5; 10 bases line up with TRBD1. Germline loops: CDR1 DFQATT, CDR2 SNEGSKA (reference sequence). The junction had 8 bases not matched to a gene; V was cut back by 6 bases and J by 6 bases. This CDR3 has 14 amino acids. CDR3 protein: CSAPGQGRRQPQHF. The DNA for the CDR3 is TGCAGTGCCCCGGGACAGGGGAGACGTCAGCCCCAGCATTTT.

The chain combines TRBV20-1 with TRBJ1-2, with D perhaps TRBD1 (6 bases). The CDR3 is 17 residues long. Trimming took off 3 bases at V and 2 bases at J, with 22 bases between the two ends. Germline V gives CDR1 DFQATT, CDR2 SNEGSKA (reference sequence). This chain's CDR3 is CSASSRNRRTANYGYTF. The DNA of the CDR3 is TGCAGTGCTAGCTCGCGAAACCGAAGGACAGCCAACTATGGCTACACCTTC.

The V call is TRBV30, the J call TRBJ2-1; D is ambiguous. This CDR3 has 14 residues. With 2 bases removed from V and 6 bases from J, the gap between germline ends came to 14 bases. The V gene's germline CDR1 is GTSNPN and CDR2 SVGIG (reference sequence). CDR3 DNA sequence: TGTGCCTGGAGTCCGCTCCACCCTCCCAATGAGCAGTTCTTC. It is translated as CAWSPLHPPNEQFF.

The chain couples TRBV20-1 to TRBJ2-7; D gene unclear. Trimming took 3 bases from V and 3 from J, leaving 6 bases between them. The CDR3 covers 11 residues. Germline CDR1 DFQATT, CDR2 SNEGSKA (reference sequence). The CDR3 protein is CSASQLYEQYF. CDR3 coding DNA: TGCAGTGCTAGCCAACTCTACGAGCAGTACTTC.

The chain uses TRBV5-4 and TRBJ2-3; 7 bases are shared with TRBD2. V shed 0 bases and J 3 bases; nucleotides not matched to a gene: 4. The CDR3 is 15 amino acids. Germline V gives CDR1 SGHNT, CDR2 YYREEE (reference sequence). CDR3 protein: CASSLELAVTDTQYF. The DNA for the CDR3 is TGTGCCAGCAGCTTGGAGCTAGCGGTAACAGATACGCAGTATTTT.

Details on this clonotype: One end of the junction fails to match germline, which may point to a read error. The chain recombines TRBV20-1 with TRBJ1-5; no definite D call. This CDR3 is built from 12 residues. Germline V gives CDR1 DFQATT, CDR2 SNEGSKA (reference sequence). The CDR3 nucleotides are TGCAGTGCTAGACCGAGCAATCAACCCCAGCATTTT. Translation gives CSARPSNQPQHF.

The chain recombines TRBV3-1 with TRBJ1-3, with a possible D match to TRBD1 (5 bases). From germline, CDR1 is LGHDT and CDR2 YNNKEL (reference sequence). The CDR3 has 16 amino acids. The V gene lost 5 bases and the J gene lost 0 bases, with 14 bases spanning the gap. CDR3 loop: CASSDREGTSGNTIYF. Here the CDR3 DNA reads TGTGCCAGCAGCGACCGAGAGGGGACCTCTGGAAACACCATATATTTT.

CDR3 DNA sequence: TGCGCCAGCAGCTGGAGGGGACAAAACATTCAGTACTTC. It is translated as CASSWRGQNIQYF. The genes are TRBV5-1 and TRBJ2-4, with D maybe TRBD2 (6 bases). Between the trimmed V and J ends, which lost 3 bases and 5 bases, there was a span of 9 bases. The CDR3 totals 13 residues. The germline V gene has CDR1 SGHRS and CDR2 YFSETQ.

The gene calls are TRBV6-5 and TRBJ2-7; 9 positions match TRBD2. The V gene end was trimmed by 1 base and the J gene end by 3 bases; junction bases not matched to a gene: 10. Germline lookup yields CDR1 MNHEY and CDR2 SVGAGI. The length of the CDR3 is 17 residues. CDR3 sequence (DNA): TGTGCCAGCAGTTACTTTGCTAGCGGGGCTCAAAGCTACGAGCAGTACTTC. This gives the protein CASSYFASGAQSYEQYF.

This clonotype was counted a few times. V usage is TRBV9 and J usage is TRBJ2-6, with 11 bases fitting TRBD1. CDR3 size: 18 residues. Germline CDR1 SGDLS, CDR2 YYNGEE. Trimming removed 4 bases from V and 4 bases from J; junction bases left unmatched: 10. In nucleotides, the CDR3 is TGTGCCAGCAGCTCGAGGACAGGGGGCTCCTCCGGGGCCAACGTCCTGACTTTC. This gives the protein CASSSRTGGSSGANVLTF.

The chain joins TRBV12-3 or TRBV12-4 to TRBJ1-1, with a weak D call TRBD1 (5 bases). With 4 bases removed from V and 4 bases from J, the gap between germline ends came to 10 bases. CDR3 length: 13 amino acids. The CDR3 protein is CASSWRGSTEAFF. In nucleotides, the CDR3 is TGTGCCAGCAGTTGGAGGGGATCCACTGAAGCTTTCTTT.

The rearrangement links TRBV20-1 to TRBJ1-2, with 10 bases identical to TRBD1. Losses at the gene ends were 1 base for V and 5 bases for J; bases not matched to a gene: 4. The CDR3 contains 14 residues. Germline values: CDR1 DFQATT, CDR2 SNEGSKA (reference sequence). The CDR3 DNA reads as TGCAGTGCTAGAGGGACAGGGGGAGGGTATGGCTACACCTTC. Translated, it gives CSARGTGGGYGYTF.